This entry describes one T cell receptor beta chain. Its antigen is not known. The V segment lost 3 bases and the J segment 8 bases; nucleotides outside the gene matches: 9. The germline V gene encodes CDR1 DFQATT and CDR2 SNEGSKA (reference sequence). The CDR3 sequence is 15 residues long. Indicated treatment: approximately 9-day PBMC culture with coronavirus spike peptide pools or control peptides (ViraFEST assay). These data come from a study of vaccination and CD4 T cells after COVID-19. Sequenced with the Oncomine TCR Beta short-read assay was DNA taken from cultured CD4+ T cells. TCRdb re-called the PCR reads through MiXCR, storing one row per CDR3 protein. The data show 12,000 or so distinct CDR3 sequences, with roughly three fifths seen just once and approximately 16% held by the top ten.

The clonotype originates from a human donor who had recovered from COVID-19. J is TRBJ1-4 and V is TRBV20-1; 10 bases align to TRBD1. The sequencing input was CD4+ T cells from blood, cultured in vitro. Here the CDR3 reads CSARDDRGLKEKLFF. The CDR3 region has the DNA TGCAGTGCTAGGGACGACAGGGGGCTCAAGGAAAAACTGTTTTTT.